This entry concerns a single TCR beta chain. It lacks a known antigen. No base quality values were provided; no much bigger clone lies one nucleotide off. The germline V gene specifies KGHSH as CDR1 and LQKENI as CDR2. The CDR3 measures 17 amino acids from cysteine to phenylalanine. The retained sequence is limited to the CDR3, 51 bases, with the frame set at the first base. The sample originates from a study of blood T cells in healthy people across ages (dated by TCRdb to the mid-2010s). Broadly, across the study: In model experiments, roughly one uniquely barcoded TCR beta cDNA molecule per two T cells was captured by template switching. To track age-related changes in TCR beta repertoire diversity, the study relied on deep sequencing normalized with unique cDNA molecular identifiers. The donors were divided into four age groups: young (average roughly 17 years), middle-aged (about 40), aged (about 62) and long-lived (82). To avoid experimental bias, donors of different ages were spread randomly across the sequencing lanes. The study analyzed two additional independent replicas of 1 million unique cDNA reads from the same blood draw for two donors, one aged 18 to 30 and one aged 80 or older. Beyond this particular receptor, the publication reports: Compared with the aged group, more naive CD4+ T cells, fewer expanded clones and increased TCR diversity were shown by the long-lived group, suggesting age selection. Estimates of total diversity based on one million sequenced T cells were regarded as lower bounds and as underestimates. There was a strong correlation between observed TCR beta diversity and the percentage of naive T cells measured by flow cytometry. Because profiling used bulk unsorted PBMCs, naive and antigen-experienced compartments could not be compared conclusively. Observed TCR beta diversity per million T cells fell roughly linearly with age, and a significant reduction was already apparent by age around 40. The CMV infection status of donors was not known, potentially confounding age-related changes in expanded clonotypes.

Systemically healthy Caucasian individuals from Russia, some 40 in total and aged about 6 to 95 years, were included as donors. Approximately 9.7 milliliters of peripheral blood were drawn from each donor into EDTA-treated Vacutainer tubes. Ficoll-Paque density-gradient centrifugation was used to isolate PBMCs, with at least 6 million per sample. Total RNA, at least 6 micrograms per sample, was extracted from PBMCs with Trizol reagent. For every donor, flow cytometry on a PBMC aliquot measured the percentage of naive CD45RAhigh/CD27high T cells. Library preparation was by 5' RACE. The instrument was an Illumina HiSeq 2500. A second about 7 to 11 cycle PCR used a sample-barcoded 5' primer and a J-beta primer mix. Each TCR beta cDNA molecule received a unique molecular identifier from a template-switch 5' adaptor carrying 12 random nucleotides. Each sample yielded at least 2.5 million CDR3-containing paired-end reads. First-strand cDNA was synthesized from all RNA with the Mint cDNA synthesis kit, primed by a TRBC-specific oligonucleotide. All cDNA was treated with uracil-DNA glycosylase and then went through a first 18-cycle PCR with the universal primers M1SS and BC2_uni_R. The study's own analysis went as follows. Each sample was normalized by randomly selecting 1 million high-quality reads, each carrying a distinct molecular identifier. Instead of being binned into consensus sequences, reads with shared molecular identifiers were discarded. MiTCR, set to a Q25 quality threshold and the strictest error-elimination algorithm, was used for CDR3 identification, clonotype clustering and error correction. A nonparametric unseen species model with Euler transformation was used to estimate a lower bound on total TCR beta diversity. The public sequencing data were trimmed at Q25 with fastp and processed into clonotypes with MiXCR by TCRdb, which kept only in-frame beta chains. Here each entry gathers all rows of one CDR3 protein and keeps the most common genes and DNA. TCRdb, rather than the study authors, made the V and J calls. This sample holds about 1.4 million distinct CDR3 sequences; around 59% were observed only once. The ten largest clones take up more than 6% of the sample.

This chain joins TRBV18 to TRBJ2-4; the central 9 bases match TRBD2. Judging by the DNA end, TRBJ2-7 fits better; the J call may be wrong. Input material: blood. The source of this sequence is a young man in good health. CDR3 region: CASSPPVTSGRTYEQYF. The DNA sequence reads TGTGCCAGCTCACCACCTGTCACTAGCGGGCGAACCTACGAGCAGTACTTC.